The present T cell receptor beta chain was sequenced within a study of Ad26.COV2.S vaccination and SARS-CoV-2 variants. Study context: Participants got Ad26.COV2.S intramuscularly, once or twice 56 days apart.

About this clone itself: Antigen specificity is unknown.

Described treatment: 19 received Ad26.COV2.S at low or high dose, single or two shots; roughly five received placebo; per-sample allocation not given. The investigators took samples on day 63 after the first vaccine or placebo injection. Aged 18-55 years, donor was enrolled in Boston in about 2020. The repertoire was sequenced with immunoSEQ multiplex PCR; TCRdb's copy has only in-frame clones and lacks some. The sample has 200,000 to 250,000 clones, 85% to 90% seen once; the top ten hold approximately 12%. The V gene lost 4 bases and the J gene lost 3 bases, with 11 bases spanning the gap. Germline V CDR1 and CDR2: SGHKS, YYEKEE (reference sequence). CDR3 length: 13 residues. Whole-study findings and limits: Reportedly, after vaccination the spike-specific CD8+ and CD4+ T cell responses displayed substantial breadth.

This sequence joins TRBV5-5 and TRBJ2-7; D is possibly TRBD1 (5 bases). This specimen was peripheral blood, taken in a trial of Ad26.COV2.S vaccine versus placebo. The sequence was collected from a person between 18 and 60 years old who received the Ad26.COV2.S COVID-19 vaccine or a placebo. For the CDR3, the DNA is TGTGCCAGCAGCCTCCGACAGTACTACGAGCAGTACTTC. Translation: CASSLRQYYEQYF.